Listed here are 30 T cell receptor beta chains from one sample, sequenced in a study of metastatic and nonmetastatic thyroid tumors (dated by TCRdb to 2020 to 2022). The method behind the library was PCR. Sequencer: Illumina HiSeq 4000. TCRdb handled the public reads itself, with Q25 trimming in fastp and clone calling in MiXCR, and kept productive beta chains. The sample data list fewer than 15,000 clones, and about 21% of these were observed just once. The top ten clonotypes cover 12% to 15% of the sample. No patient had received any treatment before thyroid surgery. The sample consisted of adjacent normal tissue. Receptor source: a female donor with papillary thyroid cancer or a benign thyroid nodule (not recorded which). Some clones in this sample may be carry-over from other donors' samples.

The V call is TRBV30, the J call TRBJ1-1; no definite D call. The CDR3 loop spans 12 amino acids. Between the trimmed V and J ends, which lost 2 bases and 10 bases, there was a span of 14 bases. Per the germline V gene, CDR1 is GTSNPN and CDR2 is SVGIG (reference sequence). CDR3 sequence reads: CAWSRTTSAAFF. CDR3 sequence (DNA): TGTGCCTGGAGTCGCACGACTAGCGCAGCTTTCTTT.

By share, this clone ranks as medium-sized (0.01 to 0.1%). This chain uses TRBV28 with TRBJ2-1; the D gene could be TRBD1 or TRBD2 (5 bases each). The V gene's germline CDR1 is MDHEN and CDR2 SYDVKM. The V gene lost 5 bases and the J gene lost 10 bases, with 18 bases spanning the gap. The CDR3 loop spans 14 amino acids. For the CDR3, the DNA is TGTGCCAGCAGTGTAGGGCTGAGGGACGGCGAGCAGTTCTTC. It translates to CASSVGLRDGEQFF.

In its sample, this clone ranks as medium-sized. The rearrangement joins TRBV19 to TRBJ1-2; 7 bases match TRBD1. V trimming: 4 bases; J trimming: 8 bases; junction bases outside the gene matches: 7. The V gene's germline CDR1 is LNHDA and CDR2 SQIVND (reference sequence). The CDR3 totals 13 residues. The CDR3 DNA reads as TGTGCCAGTAGTACCGGGACAGAGGGCGGCTACACCTTC. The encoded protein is CASSTGTEGGYTF.

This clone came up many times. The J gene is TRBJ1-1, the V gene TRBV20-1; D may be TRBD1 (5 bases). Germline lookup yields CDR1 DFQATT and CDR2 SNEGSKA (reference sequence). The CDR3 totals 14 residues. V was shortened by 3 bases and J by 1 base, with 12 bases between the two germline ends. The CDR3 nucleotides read TGCAGTGCTAGCGCCCCCCAGGGGAACACTGAAGCTTTCTTT. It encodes CSASAPQGNTEAFF.

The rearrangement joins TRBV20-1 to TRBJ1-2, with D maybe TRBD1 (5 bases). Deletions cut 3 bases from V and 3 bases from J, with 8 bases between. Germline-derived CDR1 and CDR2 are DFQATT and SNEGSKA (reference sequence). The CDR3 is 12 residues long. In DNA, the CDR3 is TGCAGTGCTAGGTTAGGGGACTATGGCTACACCTTC. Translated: CSARLGDYGYTF.

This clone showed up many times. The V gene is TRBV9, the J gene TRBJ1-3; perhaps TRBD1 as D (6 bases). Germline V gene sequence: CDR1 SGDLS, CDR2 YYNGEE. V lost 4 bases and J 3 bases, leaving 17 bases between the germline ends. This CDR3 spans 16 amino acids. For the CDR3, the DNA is TGTGCCAGCAGCCTAGATTTAGGGGGGATTGGAAACACCATATATTTT. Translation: CASSLDLGGIGNTIYF.

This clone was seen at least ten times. CDR3 protein: CASRTSGVLEQYF. The CDR3 region has the DNA TGTGCCAGCAGGACTAGCGGTGTTCTTGAGCAGTACTTC. This sequence joins TRBV14 and TRBJ2-7, with 9 bases fitting TRBD2. J gave up 7 bases and V 6 bases, and 7 bases lay outside the gene matches. Germline assignment: CDR1 SGHDN and CDR2 FVKESK. The CDR3 loop spans 13 amino acids.

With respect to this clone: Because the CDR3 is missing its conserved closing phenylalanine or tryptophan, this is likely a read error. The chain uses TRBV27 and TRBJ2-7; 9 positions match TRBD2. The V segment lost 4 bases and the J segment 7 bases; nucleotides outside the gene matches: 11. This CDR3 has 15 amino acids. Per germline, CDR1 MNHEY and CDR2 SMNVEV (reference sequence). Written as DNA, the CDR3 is TGTGCCAGCAGTTACGGACTAGCGCGAGCAGGTGAGCAGTACTAC. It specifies CASSYGLARAGEQYY.

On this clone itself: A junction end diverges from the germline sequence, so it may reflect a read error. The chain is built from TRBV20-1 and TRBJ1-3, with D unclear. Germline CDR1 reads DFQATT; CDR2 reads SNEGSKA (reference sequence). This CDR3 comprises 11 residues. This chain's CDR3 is CTARPGNTIYF. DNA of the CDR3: TGCACTGCTAGACCTGGAAACACCATATATTTT.

CDR3 nucleotide sequence: TGTGCCATCAGTGAAGGTAGCGAGGGGGTATCCTACAATGAGCAGTTCTTC. Translation gives CAISEGSEGVSYNEQFF. V usage is TRBV10-3 and J usage is TRBJ2-1, with a weak D call TRBD1 (6 bases). V gave up 3 bases and J gave up 1 base, with 16 bases separating them. Germline V gene lookup returns CDR1 ENHRY and CDR2 SYGVKD. This CDR3 has 17 amino acids.

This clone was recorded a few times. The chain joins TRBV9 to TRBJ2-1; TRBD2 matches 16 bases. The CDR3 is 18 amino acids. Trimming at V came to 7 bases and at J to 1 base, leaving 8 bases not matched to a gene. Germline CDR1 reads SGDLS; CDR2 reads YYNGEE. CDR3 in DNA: TGTGCCAGCTCCGAGGGGACTAGCGGGGGGGCTTCCTACAATGAGCAGTTCTTC. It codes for CASSEGTSGGASYNEQFF.

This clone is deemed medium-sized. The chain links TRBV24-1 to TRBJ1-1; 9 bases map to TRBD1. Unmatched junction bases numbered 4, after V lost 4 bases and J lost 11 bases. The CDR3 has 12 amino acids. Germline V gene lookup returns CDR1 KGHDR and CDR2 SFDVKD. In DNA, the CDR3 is TGTGCCACCAGTGACAGGGACAGGGAGGCTTTCTTT. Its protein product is CATSDRDREAFF.

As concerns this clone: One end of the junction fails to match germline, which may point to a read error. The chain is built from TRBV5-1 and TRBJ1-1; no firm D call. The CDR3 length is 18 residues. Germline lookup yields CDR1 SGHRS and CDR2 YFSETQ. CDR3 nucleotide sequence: TGCGCCAGCCGCTTCAAAGGCACACGCTTTAAATGGAACACTGAAGCTTTCTTT. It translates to CASRFKGTRFKWNTEAFF.

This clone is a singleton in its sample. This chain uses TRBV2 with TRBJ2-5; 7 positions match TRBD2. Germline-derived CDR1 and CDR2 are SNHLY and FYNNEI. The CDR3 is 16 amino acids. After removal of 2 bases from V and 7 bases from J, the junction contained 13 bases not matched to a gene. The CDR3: CASSERLADTLWTQYF. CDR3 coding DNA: TGTGCCAGCAGTGAACGCCTAGCGGATACCCTATGGACCCAGTACTTC.

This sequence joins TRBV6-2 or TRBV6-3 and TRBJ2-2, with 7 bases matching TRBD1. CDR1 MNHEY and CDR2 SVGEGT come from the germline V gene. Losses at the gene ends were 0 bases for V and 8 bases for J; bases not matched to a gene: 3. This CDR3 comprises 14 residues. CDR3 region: CASSYSMDRGELFF. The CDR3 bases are TGTGCCAGCAGTTACTCAATGGACAGGGGGGAGCTGTTTTTT.

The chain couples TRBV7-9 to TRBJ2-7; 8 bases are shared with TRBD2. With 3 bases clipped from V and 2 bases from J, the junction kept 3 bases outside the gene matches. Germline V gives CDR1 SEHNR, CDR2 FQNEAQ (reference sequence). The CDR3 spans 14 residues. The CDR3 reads CASSFGTSPYEQYF. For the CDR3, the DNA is TGTGCCAGCAGCTTCGGGACTAGTCCCTACGAGCAGTACTTC.

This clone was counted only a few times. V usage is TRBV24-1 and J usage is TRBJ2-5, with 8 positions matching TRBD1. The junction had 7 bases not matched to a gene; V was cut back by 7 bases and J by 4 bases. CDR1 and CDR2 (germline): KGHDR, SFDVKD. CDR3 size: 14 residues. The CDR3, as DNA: TGTGCCACCAGCGACAGGGGAACGGGAGAGACCCAGTACTTC. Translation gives CATSDRGTGETQYF.

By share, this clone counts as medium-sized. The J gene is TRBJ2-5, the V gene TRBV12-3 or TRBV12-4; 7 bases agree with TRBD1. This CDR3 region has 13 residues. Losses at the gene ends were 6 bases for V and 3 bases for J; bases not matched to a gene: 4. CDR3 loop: CASSLGTEETQYF. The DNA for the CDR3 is TGTGCCAGCAGCCTGGGGACAGAAGAGACCCAGTACTTC.

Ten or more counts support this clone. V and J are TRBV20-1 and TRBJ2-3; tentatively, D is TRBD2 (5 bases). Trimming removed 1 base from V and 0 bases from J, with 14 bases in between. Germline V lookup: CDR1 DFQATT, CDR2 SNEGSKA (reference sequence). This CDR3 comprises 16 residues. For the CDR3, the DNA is TGCAGTGCTAGAGTGTTTGAGCGGAGAAGCACAGATACGCAGTATTTT. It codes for CSARVFERRSTDTQYF.

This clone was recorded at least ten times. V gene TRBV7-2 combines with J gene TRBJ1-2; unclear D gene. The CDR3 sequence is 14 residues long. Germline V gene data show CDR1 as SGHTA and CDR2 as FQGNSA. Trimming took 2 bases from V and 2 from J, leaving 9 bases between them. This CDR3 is CASSLFLTNYGYTF. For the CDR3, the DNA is TGTGCCAGCAGCTTATTCCTAACAAACTATGGCTACACCTTC. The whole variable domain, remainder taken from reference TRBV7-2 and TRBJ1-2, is GAGVSQSPSNKVTEKGKDVELRCDPISGHTALYWYRQSLGQGLEFLIYFQGNSAPDKSGLPSDRFSAERTGGSVSTLTIQRTQQEDSAVYLCASSLFLTNYGYTFGSGTRLTVV.

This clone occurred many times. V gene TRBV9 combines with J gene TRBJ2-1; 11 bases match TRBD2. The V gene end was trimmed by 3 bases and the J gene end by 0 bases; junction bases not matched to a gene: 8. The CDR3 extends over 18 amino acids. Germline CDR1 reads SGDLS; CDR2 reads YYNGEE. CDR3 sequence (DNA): TGTGCCAGCAGCGGGAGCCGAGGGACTAGCGGCTCCTACAATGAGCAGTTCTTC. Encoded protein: CASSGSRGTSGSYNEQFF.

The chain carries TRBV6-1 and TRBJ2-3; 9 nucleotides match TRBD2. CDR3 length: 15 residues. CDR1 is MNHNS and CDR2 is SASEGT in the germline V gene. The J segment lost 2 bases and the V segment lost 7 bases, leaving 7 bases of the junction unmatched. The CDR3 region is CASKTSGAFTDTQYF. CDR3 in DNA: TGTGCCAGCAAGACTAGCGGAGCCTTCACAGATACGCAGTATTTT.

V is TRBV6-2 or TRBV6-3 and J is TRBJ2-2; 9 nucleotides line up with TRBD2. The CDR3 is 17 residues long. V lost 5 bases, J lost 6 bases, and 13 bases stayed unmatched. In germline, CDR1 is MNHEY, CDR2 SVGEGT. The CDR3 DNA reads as TGTGCCAGCAGTCCCCTTCGGACTAGCGCCAAGGCCGGGGAGCTGTTTTTT. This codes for CASSPLRTSAKAGELFF.

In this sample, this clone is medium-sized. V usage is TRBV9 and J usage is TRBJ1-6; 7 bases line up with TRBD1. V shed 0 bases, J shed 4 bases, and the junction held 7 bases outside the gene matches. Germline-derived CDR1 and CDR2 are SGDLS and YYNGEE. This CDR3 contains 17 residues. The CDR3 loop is CASSVGPRQGYNSPLHF. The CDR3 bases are TGTGCCAGCAGCGTAGGGCCCAGACAGGGTTATAATTCACCCCTCCACTTT.

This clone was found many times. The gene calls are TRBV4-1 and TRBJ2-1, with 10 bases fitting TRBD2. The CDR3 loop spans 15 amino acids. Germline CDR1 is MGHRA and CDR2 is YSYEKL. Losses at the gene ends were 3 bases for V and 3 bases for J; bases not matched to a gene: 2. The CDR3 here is CASSQRLAGYNEQFF. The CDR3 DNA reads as TGCGCCAGCAGCCAGCGACTAGCGGGCTACAATGAGCAGTTCTTC.

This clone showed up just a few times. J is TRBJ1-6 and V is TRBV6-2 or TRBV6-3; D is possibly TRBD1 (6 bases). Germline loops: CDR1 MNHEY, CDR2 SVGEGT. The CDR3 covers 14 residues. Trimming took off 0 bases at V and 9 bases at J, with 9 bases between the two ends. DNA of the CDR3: TGTGCCAGCAGTTACTCGAGGGGGGGTTCACCCCTCCACTTT. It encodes CASSYSRGGSPLHF.

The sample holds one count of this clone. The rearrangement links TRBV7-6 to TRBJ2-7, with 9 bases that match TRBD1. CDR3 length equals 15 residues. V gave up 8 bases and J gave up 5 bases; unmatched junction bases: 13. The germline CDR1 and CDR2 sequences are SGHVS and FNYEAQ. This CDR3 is CASLLGTGGRNEQYF. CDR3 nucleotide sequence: TGTGCCAGCCTCTTAGGTACAGGGGGCCGAAACGAGCAGTACTTC.

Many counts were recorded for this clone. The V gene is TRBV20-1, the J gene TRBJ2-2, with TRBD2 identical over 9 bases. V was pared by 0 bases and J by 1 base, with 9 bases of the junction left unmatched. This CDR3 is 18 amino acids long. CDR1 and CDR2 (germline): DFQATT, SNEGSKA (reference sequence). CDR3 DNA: TGCAGTGCTAGAGATGCGGTAGCGGGGGAAGGGAACACCGGGGAGCTGTTTTTT. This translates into CSARDAVAGEGNTGELFF.

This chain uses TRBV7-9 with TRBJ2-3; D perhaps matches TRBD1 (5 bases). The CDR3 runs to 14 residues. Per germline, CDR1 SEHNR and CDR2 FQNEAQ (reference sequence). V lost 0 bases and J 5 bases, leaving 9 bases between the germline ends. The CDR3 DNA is TGTGCCAGCAGCTTAGCTCAGGGAAGAGATACGCAGTATTTT. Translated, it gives CASSLAQGRDTQYF.

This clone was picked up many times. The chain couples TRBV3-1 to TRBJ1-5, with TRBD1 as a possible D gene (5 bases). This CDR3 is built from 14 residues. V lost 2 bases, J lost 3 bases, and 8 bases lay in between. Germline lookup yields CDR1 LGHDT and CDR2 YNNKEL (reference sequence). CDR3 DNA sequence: TGTGCCAGCAGCCAAATGGGGGTCAATCAGCCCCAGCATTTT. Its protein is CASSQMGVNQPQHF.